This TCR beta chain was recovered during a study of T cell responses to AZD1222 COVID-19 vaccine. Note on this clone: Its antigen is not identified.

TCRdb's table, derived via immunoSEQ multiplex PCR, lists solely in-frame clones and lacks some. The sample comprises about 130,000 clones, 88% of which are singletons, and about 6% rests with the top ten. Trimming removed 4 bases from V and 8 bases from J; junction bases left unmatched: 3. The CDR3 has 14 residues. Germline V gene data show CDR1 as MNHNY and CDR2 as SVGAGI (reference sequence). Study observations and caveats: Spike was spanned by vaccine-associated CD4 TCRs, which were dominant at 160-218 and 743-854. Clonal diversity may have been underestimated, and the donors were mostly white British, with more females than males.

The source material was peripheral blood, sampled 28 days after the second AZD1222 dose. The receptor's source is an adult who received the AZD1222 COVID-19 vaccine. J is TRBJ1-6 and V is TRBV6-6, with 9 positions matching TRBD1. The CDR3 nucleotides read TGTGCCAGCAGTTCGACAGGGGGTGATTCACCCCTCCACTTT. The encoded protein is CASSSTGGDSPLHF.